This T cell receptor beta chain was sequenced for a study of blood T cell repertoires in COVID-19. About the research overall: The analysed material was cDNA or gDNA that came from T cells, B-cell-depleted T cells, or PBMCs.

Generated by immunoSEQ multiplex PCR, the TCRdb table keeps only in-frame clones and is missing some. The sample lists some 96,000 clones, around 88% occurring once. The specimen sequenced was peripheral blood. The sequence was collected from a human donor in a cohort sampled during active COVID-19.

CDR3 nucleotide sequence: TGTGCCAGCAGCCCACGAGCTGGCGGGAGTTACAATGAGCAGTTCTTC. Its protein product is CASSPRAGGSYNEQFF. The V and J genes are TRBV5-5 and TRBJ2-1, with 7 bases fitting TRBD2. V lost 4 bases and J lost 4; bases outside the gene matches: 11. The germline V gene has CDR1 SGHKS and CDR2 YYEKEE (reference sequence). This CDR3 comprises 16 residues.